The 17 T cell receptor beta chains reported below all come from one sample, sequenced in a study of naive CD8 T cells in extremely preterm neonates. Cord blood came from elective full-term cesareans at roughly 37-42 weeks without labor or membrane rupture. TCRdb keeps only in-frame clones here, not all; method: immunoSEQ multiplex PCR. The sample lists about 6,100 clones; 95% to 99% were seen once. The sequenced material came from naive CD8+ T cells from cord blood. Every receptor here comes from a newborn in good health.

The V call is TRBV2, the J call TRBJ2-7; the match to TRBD1 covers 8 bases. The CDR3 runs to 15 residues. After removal of 8 bases from V and 2 bases from J, the junction contained 11 bases not matched to a gene. CDR1 and CDR2 from the germline V gene are SNHLY and FYNNEI. CDR3 in DNA: TGTGCCAGCCGGTCCCGGACAGGGACCCCCTACGAGCAGTACTTC. Its protein is CASRSRTGTPYEQYF. The full variable domain, rest sourced from reference TRBV2 and TRBJ2-7, is EPEVTQTPSHQVTQMGQEVILRCVPISNHLYFYWYRQILGQKVEFLVSFYNNEISEKSEIFDDQFSVERPDGSNFTLKIRSTKLEDSAMYFCASRSRTGTPYEQYFGPGTRLTVT.

The V call is TRBV5-4, the J call TRBJ2-2; possibly TRBD1 for D (5 bases). The CDR3 runs 13 residues. The ends were cut back, 1 base at V and 5 bases at J, with 6 bases in the middle. From germline, CDR1 is SGHNT and CDR2 YYREEE (reference sequence). Written as DNA, the CDR3 is TGTGCCAGCAGCTTGCAGGGTACCGGGGAGCTGTTTTTT. This codes for CASSLQGTGELFF.

The chain has TRBV2 and TRBJ2-3, with TRBD2 matching 14 bases. The germline V gene has CDR1 SNHLY and CDR2 FYNNEI. This CDR3 spans 17 amino acids. V gave up 3 bases and J gave up 0 bases; unmatched junction bases: 2. CDR3 loop: CASSETSGRASTDTQYF. CDR3 coding DNA: TGTGCCAGCAGTGAGACTAGCGGGAGGGCTAGCACAGATACGCAGTATTTT.

This chain uses TRBV29-1 with TRBJ2-1; D not resolved. The CDR3 spans 12 residues. Per germline, CDR1 SQVTM and CDR2 ANQGSEA. V was pared by 4 bases and J by 3 bases, with 7 bases between. The CDR3, as DNA: TGCAGCGTTGCCCTAGGCTACAATGAGCAGTTCTTC. As protein: CSVALGYNEQFF.

The V gene is TRBV27, the J gene TRBJ2-3; no reliable D call. The length of the CDR3 is 15 residues. Trimming took off 2 bases at V and 0 bases at J, with 9 bases between the two ends. Germline V gene lookup returns CDR1 MNHEY and CDR2 SMNVEV (reference sequence). CDR3 in amino acids: CASSLNSRSTDTQYF. Written as DNA, the CDR3 is TGTGCCAGCAGTTTAAACAGTCGCAGCACAGATACGCAGTATTTT.

J is TRBJ2-5 and V is TRBV9; D call uncertain. V lost 3 bases and J 5 bases, leaving 8 bases between the germline ends. Germline lookup yields CDR1 SGDLS and CDR2 YYNGEE. CDR3 length: 12 residues. CDR3 amino acids: CASSGSEETQYF. The CDR3 coding sequence is TGTGCCAGCAGCGGCTCGGAGGAGACCCAGTACTTC.

V usage is TRBV19 and J usage is TRBJ1-4; D uncertain. From germline, CDR1 is LNHDA and CDR2 SQIVND (reference sequence). The CDR3 consists of 10 residues. V was trimmed by 8 bases and J by 5 bases, leaving 3 bases between them. The CDR3 region is CASSNEKLFF. The CDR3 DNA reads as TGTGCCAGTTCGAATGAAAAACTGTTTTTT.

The chain joins TRBV20-1 to TRBJ2-7, with D maybe TRBD1 (5 bases). The ends were cut back, 3 bases at V and 6 bases at J, with 9 bases in the middle. This CDR3 contains 11 residues. Germline CDR1 DFQATT, CDR2 SNEGSKA (reference sequence). This CDR3 reads CSARGLGEQYF. DNA for the CDR3: TGCAGTGCTAGGGGGCTGGGCGAGCAGTACTTC.

This rearrangement joins TRBV19 to TRBJ2-1, with 10 positions matching TRBD1. J lost 6 bases, V lost 7 bases, and 3 bases had no gene match. Per germline, CDR1 LNHDA and CDR2 SQIVND (reference sequence). The CDR3 runs to 13 residues. The CDR3 DNA reads as TGTGCCAGTATCAGGACAGGGGGCAATGAGCAGTTCTTC. This codes for CASIRTGGNEQFF.

The CDR3 DNA is TGTGCCAGCAGTAGGACAGGGACCTACGAGCAGTACTTC. Protein: CASSRTGTYEQYF. The rearrangement uses TRBV27 and TRBJ2-5; the match to TRBD1 covers 8 bases. The DNA end favors TRBJ2-7, so the J call may be wrong. The CDR3 loop spans 13 amino acids. Germline V gene data show CDR1 as MNHEY and CDR2 as SMNVEV (reference sequence).

The chain uses TRBV7-3 and TRBJ2-1, with TRBD2 identical over 10 bases. V dropped 1 base and J dropped 6; count of bases not matched to a gene: 18. The germline V gene has CDR1 SGHTA and CDR2 FQGTGA. The CDR3 length is 20 residues. The CDR3, as DNA: TGTGCCAGCAGCTTAAGAGGCTGGAATTCGGGACTAGCGTTGGGCAATGAGCAGTTCTTC. It yields the protein CASSLRGWNSGLALGNEQFF.

This chain links TRBV14 with TRBJ1-2; TRBD1 might be the D (5 bases). CDR3 length: 12 residues. Trimming stripped 1 base from V and 6 bases from J, with 6 bases between. Germline-derived CDR1 and CDR2 are SGHDN and FVKESK. The CDR3, as DNA: TGTGCCAGCAGCCAAGTAGGGGATGGCTACACCTTC. Protein product: CASSQVGDGYTF. Full variable domain (rest looked up from reference TRBV14 and TRBJ1-2): EAGVTQFPSHSVIEKGQTVTLRCDPISGHDNLYWYRRVMGKEIKFLLHFVKESKQDESGMPNNRFLAERTGGTYSTLKVQPAELEDSGVYFCASSQVGDGYTFGSGTRLTVV.

This sequence joins TRBV27 and TRBJ2-7, with a weak D call TRBD2 (6 bases). The germline CDR1 and CDR2 sequences are MNHEY and SMNVEV (reference sequence). Between the trimmed V and J ends, which lost 0 bases and 4 bases, there was a span of 7 bases. The CDR3 runs 13 residues. CDR3 amino acids: CASSLSTSYEQYF. In nucleotides, the CDR3 is TGTGCCAGCAGTTTATCGACTAGTTACGAGCAGTACTTC.

The V gene is TRBV6-6, the J gene TRBJ2-2; D is unresolved. V was pared by 8 bases and J by 0 bases, with 4 bases between. The V gene's germline CDR1 is MNHNY and CDR2 SVGAGI (reference sequence). The CDR3 covers 12 residues. CDR3 nucleotides: TGTGCCAGCCTCTCGAACACCGGGGAGCTGTTTTTT. Residues: CASLSNTGELFF.

As concerns this clone: One junction end does not reproduce the germline sequence, and a read error may be involved. This chain connects TRBV4-2 to TRBJ1-2; a possible D gene is TRBD1 (6 bases). The CDR3 extends over 14 amino acids. In germline, CDR1 is LGHNA, CDR2 YNFKEQ. Here the CDR3 reads CASSQDTGWYGYTF. The CDR3, as DNA: TGTGCCAGCAGTCAAGATACAGGGTGGTATGGCTACACCTTC.

This chain uses TRBV5-3 with TRBJ2-1; tentative D call: TRBD2 (5 bases). TRBV5-3 falls under the ORF class, with uncertain function. With 4 bases removed from V and 4 bases from J, the gap between germline ends came to 18 bases. This CDR3 region has 16 residues. CDR3 region: CARSGHGLAGYNEQFF. The CDR3 bases are TGTGCCAGAAGCGGGCACGGACTCGCGGGTTACAATGAGCAGTTCTTC.

V usage is TRBV28 and J usage is TRBJ2-1; unclear D gene. CDR3 length: 13 amino acids. V lost 3 bases and J 0 bases, leaving 3 bases between the germline ends. Germline CDR1 is MDHEN and CDR2 is SYDVKM. This CDR3 reads CASSFGSYNEQFF. CDR3 coding DNA: TGTGCCAGCAGTTTCGGCTCCTACAATGAGCAGTTCTTC.